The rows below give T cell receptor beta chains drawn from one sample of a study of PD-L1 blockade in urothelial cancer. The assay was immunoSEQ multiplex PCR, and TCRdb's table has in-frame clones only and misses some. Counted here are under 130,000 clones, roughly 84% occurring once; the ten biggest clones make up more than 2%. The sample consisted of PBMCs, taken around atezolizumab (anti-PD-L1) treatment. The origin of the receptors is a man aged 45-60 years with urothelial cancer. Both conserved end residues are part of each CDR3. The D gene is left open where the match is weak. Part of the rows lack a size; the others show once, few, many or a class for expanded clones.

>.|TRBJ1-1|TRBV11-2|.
TGTGCCAGCAGCATCGGGTTCGCCAACACTGAAGCTTTCTTT
CASSIGFANTEAFF
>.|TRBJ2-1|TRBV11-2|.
TGTGCCAGCGGACATCAAAGTCGGCACGAGCAGTTCTTC
CASGHQSRHEQFF
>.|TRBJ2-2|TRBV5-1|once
TGCGCCAGCAGCGTCAGGGCCTCCGGGGAGCTGTTTTTT
CASSVRASGELFF
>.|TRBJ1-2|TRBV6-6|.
TGTGCCAGCAGTTACTCCTCAGGGGATGGCTACACCTTC
CASSYSSGDGYTF
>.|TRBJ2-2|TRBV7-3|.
TGTGCCAGCAGCTTGGCGGGAAGTTTGGCCGGGGAGCTGTTTTTT
CASSLAGSLAGELFF
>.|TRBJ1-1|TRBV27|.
TGTGCCAGCAGTTTATCCAGGACTCGTTTAGCTTTCTTT
CASSLSRTRLAFF
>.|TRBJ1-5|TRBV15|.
TGTGCCACCAGCAGAGACCGGGGGGCGAGTCAGCCCCAGCATTTT
CATSRDRGASQPQHF
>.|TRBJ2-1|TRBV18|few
TGTGCCAGCTCACCATCAGGCAATGAGCAGTTCTTC
CASSPSGNEQFF
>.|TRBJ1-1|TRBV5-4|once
TGTGCCAGCAACCCCGGGGGGGGAGGAACGAACACTGAAGCTTTCTTT
CASNPGGGGTNTEAFF
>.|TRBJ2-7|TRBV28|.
TGTGCCAGCAGTTCGCCCCGTCAGGCAAAGGTCTACGAGCAGTACTTC
CASSSPRQAKVYEQYF
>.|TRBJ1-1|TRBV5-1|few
TGCGCCAGCAGAGAGACGACAGGGAACACTGAAGCTTTCTTT
CASRETTGNTEAFF
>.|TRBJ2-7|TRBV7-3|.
TGTGCCAGCAGCCCCGGCGGGACTGTCTACGAGCAGTACTTC
CASSPGGTVYEQYF
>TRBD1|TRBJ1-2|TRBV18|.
TGTGCCAGCTCCCCCGGACAGGACATAGGGGGCTACACCTTC
CASSPGQDIGGYTF
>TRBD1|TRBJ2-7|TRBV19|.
TGTGCCAGTAGTCATAAGGACAGGACGGAGCAGTACTTC
CASSHKDRTEQYF
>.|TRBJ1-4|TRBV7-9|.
TGTGCCAGCAGCTTAGCTGAGACAAGGGGTGAAAAACTGTTTTTT
CASSLAETRGEKLFF
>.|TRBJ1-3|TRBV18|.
TGTGCCAGCTCAGAGCGGACCTTTGGAAACACCATATATTTT
CASSERTFGNTIYF
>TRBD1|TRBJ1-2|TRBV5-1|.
TGCGCCAGCAGCGTCGGGACAGGGGACTATGGCTACACCTTC
CASSVGTGDYGYTF
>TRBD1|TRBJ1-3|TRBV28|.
TGTGCCAGCAGTGCCCCCCGGGACAGCTCTGGAAACACCATATATTTT
CASSAPRDSSGNTIYF